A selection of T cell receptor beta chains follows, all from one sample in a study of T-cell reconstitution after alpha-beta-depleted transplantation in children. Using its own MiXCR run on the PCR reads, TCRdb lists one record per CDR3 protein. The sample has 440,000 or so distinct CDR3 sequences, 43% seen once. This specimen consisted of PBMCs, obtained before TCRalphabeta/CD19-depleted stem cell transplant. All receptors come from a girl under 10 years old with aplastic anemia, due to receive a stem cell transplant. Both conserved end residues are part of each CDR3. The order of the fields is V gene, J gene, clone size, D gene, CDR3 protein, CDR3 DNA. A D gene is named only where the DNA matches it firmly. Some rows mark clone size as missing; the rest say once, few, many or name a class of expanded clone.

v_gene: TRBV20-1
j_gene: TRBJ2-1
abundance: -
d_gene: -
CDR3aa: CSAPGRSYNEQFF
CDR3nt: TGCAGTGCCCCCGGGCGGTCCTACAATGAGCAGTTCTTC

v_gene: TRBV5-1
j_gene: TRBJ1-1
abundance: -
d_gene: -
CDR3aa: CASNHLGGAGNTEAFF
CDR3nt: TGCGCCAGCAACCACCTAGGAGGCGCCGGGAACACTGAAGCTTTCTTT

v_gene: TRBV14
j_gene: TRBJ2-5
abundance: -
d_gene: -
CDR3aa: CASSPGPPETQYF
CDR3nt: TGTGCCAGCAGCCCCGGACCACCAGAGACCCAGTACTTC

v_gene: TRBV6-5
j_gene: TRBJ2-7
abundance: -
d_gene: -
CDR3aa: CASSYSTGTYEQYF
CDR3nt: TGTGCCAGCAGTTACTCGACTGGAACCTACGAGCAGTACTTC

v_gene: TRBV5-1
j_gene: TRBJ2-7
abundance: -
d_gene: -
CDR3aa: CASKTGIDYEQYF
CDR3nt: TGCGCCAGCAAAACCGGGATCGACTACGAGCAGTACTTC

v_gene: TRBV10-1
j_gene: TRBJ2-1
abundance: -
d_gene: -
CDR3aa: CASSDPGTAVNEQFF
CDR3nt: TGCGCCAGCAGTGATCCCGGGACCGCGGTCAATGAGCAGTTCTTC

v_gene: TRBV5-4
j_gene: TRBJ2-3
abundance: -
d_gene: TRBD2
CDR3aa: CASSSAGGRTDTQYF
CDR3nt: TGTGCCAGCAGCTCAGCGGGGGGGCGCACAGATACGCAGTATTTT

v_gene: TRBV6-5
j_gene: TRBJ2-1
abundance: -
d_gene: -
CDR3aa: CASSYSRKYTEQFF
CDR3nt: TGTGCCAGCAGTTACTCCCGCAAGTATACTGAGCAGTTCTTC

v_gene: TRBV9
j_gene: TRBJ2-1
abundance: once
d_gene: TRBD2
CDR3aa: CASSGAIGGENINEQFF
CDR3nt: TGTGCCAGCAGCGGAGCTATCGGGGGGGAGAACATCAATGAGCAGTTCTTC

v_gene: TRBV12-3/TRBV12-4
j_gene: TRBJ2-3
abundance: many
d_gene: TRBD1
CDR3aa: CASTNLRGQGSGDTQYF
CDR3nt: TGTGCCAGCACTAACCTAAGGGGACAGGGGTCTGGCGATACGCAGTATTTT

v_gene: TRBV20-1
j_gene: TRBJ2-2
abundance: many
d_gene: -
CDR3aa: CSASRTGANTGELFF
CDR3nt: TGCAGTGCTAGTCGAACGGGTGCGAACACCGGGGAGCTGTTTTTT

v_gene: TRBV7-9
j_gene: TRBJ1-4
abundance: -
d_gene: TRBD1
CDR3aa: CASSTTGEDEKLFF
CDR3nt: TGTGCCAGCAGCACCACAGGGGAGGATGAAAAACTGTTTTTT

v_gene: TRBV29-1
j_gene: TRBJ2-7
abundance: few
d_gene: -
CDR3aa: CSVVFRPSSYEQYF
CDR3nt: TGCAGCGTTGTATTCAGACCAAGCTCCTACGAGCAGTACTTC